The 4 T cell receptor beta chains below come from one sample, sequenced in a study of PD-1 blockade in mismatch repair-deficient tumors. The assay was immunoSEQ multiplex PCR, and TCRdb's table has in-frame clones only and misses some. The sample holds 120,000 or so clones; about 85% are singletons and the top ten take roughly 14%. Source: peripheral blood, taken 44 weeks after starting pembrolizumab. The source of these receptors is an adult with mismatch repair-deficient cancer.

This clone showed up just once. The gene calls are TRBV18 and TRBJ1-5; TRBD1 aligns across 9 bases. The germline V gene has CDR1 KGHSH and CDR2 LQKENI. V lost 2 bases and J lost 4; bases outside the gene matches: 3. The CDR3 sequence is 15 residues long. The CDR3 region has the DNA TGTGCCAGCTCACCAGAAGACAGGGGGAATCAGCCCCAGCATTTT. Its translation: CASSPEDRGNQPQHF.

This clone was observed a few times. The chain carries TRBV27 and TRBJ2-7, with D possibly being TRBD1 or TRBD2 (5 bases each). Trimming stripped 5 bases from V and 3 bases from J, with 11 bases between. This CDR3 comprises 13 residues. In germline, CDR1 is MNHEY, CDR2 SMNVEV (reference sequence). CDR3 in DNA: TGTGCCAGCAGTCCCGGGACGGGCTACGAGCAGTACTTC. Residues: CASSPGTGYEQYF.

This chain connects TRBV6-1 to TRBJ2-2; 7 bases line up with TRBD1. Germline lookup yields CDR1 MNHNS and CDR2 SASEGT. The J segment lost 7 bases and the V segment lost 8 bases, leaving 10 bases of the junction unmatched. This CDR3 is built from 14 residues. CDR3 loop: CASRQPWTGGELFF. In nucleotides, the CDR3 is TGTGCCAGCCGCCAACCTTGGACAGGCGGGGAGCTGTTTTTT.

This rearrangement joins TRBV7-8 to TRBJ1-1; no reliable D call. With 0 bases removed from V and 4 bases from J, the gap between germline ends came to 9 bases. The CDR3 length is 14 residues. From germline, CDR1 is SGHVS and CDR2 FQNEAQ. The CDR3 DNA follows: TGTGCCAGCAGCTTAGCGGGGAGGATCACTGAAGCTTTCTTT. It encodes CASSLAGRITEAFF. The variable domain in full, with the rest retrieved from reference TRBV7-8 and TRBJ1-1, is GAGVSQSPRYKVAKRGQDVALRCDPISGHVSLFWYQQALGQGPEFLTYFQNEAQLDKSGLPSDRFFAERPEGSVSTLKIQRTQQEDSAVYLCASSLAGRITEAFFGQGTRLTVV.